This TCR beta chain is from a study of patients and donors after allogeneic stem cell transplantation. The germline gives CDR1 LGHNA, CDR2 YSLEER. V lost 2 bases to trimming and J lost 3 bases; unmatched junction nucleotides: 4. This CDR3 comprises 15 residues. Each CDR3 protein is one row after TCRdb ran MiXCR on the RT-PCR reads. The sample shows roughly 960,000 distinct CDR3 sequences, about a sixth of them seen only once. Sequenced material: blood, either unsorted or a sorted T cell fraction (not recorded which). The origin of this receptor is a human donor who was either an allogeneic HSCT recipient or a stem cell or donor lymphocyte infusion donor (not recorded which). It is not recorded whose cells these are; they may come from a transplant donor. The chain carries TRBV4-3 and TRBJ2-3; TRBD2 agrees at 8 bases. The chain's CDR3 is CASSQLGGATDTQYF. The CDR3 region has the DNA TGCGCCAGCAGCCAACTCGGGGGGGCAACAGATACGCAGTATTTT.